This entry features one TCR beta chain sequence. These data are taken from a study of blood T cell repertoires in COVID-19. Study-wide background: Samples of COVID-19 (acute and convalescent) were obtained from the United States, Italy and Spain.

Looked up from germline, CDR1 is SEHNR and CDR2 is FQNEAQ (reference sequence). CDR3 length equals 18 residues. V trimming: 6 bases; J trimming: 3 bases; junction bases outside the gene matches: 9. In the study's own analysis: Reference gene primer amplification gave nucleated cell count estimates. Assay: immunoSEQ multiplex PCR; the TCRdb copy retains only in-frame clones and omits some. V and J calls and clone size follow that table, whereas D and trimming were derived from the DNA. Of fewer than 60,000 clones in the sample, 70% to 85% were seen once. The material sequenced was peripheral blood. The chain carries TRBV7-9 and TRBJ2-2; 14 positions match TRBD2. This TCR was recovered from a man aged 60 to 75 with acute or convalescent COVID-19. The CDR3 DNA reads TGTGCCAGCAGTTTGACTAGCGGGGGGGCTTCGCACACCGGGGAGCTGTTTTTT. Its protein is CASSLTSGGASHTGELFF.